This TCR beta chain is drawn from a study of STAT5B mutations in CD4+ large granular lymphocyte leukemia. The assay was run at survey level. Repertoires were generated with immunoSEQ multiplex PCR, while TCRdb's copy carries only in-frame clones and drops some. The sample comprises about 35,000 clones, about 70% of which are singletons, and around 2.1% rests with the top ten. Study conclusions and caveats: No patients shared main leukemic clonotypes, though around 27% appeared at low frequency elsewhere. Patient CD4-sorted repertoires stayed more clonal than healthy ones after leukemic-clone removal.

As regards this clone: Its target is unknown.

The sequencing input was CD4+ T cells from blood buffy coats. The origin of this receptor is a human donor in good health.

CDR3 amino acids: CASCFEGESEKLFF. The CDR3 region has the DNA TGTGCCAGCTGTTTTGAGGGAGAGTCGGAAAAACTGTTTTTT. V is TRBV18 and J is TRBJ1-4; no reliable D call. The germline V gene has CDR1 KGHSH and CDR2 LQKENI. The CDR3 is made up of 14 amino acids. V gave up 7 bases and J gave up 8 bases, with 17 bases separating them.